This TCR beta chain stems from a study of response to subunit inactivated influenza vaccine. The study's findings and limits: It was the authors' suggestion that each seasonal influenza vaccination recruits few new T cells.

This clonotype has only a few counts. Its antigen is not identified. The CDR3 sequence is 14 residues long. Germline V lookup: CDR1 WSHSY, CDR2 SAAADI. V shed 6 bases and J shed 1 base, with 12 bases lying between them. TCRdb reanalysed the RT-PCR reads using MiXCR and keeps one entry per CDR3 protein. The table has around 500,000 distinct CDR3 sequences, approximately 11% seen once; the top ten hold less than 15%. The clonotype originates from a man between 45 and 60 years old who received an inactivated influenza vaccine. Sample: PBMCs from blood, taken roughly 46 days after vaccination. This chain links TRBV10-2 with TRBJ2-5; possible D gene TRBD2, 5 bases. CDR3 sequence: CASRGLLLQETQYF. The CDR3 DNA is TGCGCCAGCAGAGGACTCCTGCTCCAAGAGACCCAGTACTTC.